Many counts were recorded for the clone carrying this T cell receptor (beta chain). Antigen unknown. The entry originates in a study of early T cells in non-severe SARS-CoV-2 infection. About the study: Chains were not paired, and sequencing was done on bulk RNA from unsorted whole blood.

Study findings and constraints: Using VDJdb, the matching emphasized anti-spike CD8 responses while missing private and CD4 specificities.

Individual cDNA molecules were tagged with unique molecular identifiers. TCRdb passed the 5' RACE reads through MiXCR, listing each CDR3 protein once. The sample records roughly 120,000 distinct CDR3 sequences, roughly 13% being singletons. The sequence came from an adult who was a healthcare worker with PCR-confirmed SARS-CoV-2 infection or an uninfected control (not recorded which). The specimen comprised whole blood, sampled at baseline.

CDR3 region: CASSGETGVLTEAFF. CDR3 in DNA: TGCGCCAGCAGCGGGGAGACAGGGGTTCTCACTGAAGCTTTCTTT. This chain joins TRBV5-1 and TRBJ1-1; 8 positions match TRBD1. With V trimmed by 4 bases and J by 4 bases, 9 bases remained unmatched. The CDR3 has 15 residues. From germline, CDR1 is SGHRS and CDR2 YFSETQ.